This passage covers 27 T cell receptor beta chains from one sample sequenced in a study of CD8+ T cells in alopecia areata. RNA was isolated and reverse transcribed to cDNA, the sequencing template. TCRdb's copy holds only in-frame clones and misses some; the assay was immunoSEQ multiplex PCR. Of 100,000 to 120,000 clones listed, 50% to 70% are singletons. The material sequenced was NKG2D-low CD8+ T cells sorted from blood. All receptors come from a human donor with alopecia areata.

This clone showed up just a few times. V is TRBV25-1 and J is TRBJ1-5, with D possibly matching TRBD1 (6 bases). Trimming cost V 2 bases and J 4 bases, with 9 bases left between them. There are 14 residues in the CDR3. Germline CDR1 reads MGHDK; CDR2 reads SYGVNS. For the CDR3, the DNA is TGTGCCAGCAGTGAAATGGACAGTAATCAGCCCCAGCATTTT. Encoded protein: CASSEMDSNQPQHF.

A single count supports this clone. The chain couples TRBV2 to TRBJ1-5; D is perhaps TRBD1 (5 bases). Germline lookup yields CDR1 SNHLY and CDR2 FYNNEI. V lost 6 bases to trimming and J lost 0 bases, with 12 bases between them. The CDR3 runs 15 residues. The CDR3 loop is CASSDETDSNQPQHF. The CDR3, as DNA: TGTGCCAGCAGCGACGAGACAGATAGCAATCAGCCCCAGCATTTT.

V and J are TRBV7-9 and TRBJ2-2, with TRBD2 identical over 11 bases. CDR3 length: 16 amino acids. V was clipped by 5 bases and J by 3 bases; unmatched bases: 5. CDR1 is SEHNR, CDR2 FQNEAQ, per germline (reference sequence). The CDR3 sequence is CASSSGTSGDTGELFF. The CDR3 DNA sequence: TGTGCCAGCAGCAGCGGGACTAGCGGAGACACCGGGGAGCTGTTTTTT.

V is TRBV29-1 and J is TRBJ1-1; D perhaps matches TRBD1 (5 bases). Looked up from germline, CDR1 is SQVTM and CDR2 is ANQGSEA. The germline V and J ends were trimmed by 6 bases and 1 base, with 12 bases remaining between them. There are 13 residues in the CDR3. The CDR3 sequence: CSVTGTENTEAFF. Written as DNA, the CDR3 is TGCAGCGTAACCGGGACGGAGAACACTGAAGCTTTCTTT.

This CDR3 is CASSFRATRVNEQFF. The CDR3 DNA follows: TGTGCCAGCAGCTTTCGAGCGACTAGGGTTAATGAGCAGTTCTTC. The V gene is TRBV13, the J gene TRBJ2-1, with D possibly being TRBD2 (6 bases). Between the trimmed V and J ends, which lost 3 bases and 7 bases, there was a span of 16 bases. Germline V gene data show CDR1 as PRHDT and CDR2 as FYEKMQ (reference sequence). This CDR3 contains 15 residues.

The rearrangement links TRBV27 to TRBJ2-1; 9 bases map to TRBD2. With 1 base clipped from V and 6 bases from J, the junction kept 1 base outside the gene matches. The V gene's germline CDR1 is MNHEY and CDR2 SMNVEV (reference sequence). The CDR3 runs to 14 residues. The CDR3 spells CASSLLAGVNEQFF. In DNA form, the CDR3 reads TGTGCCAGCAGTTTATTAGCGGGAGTCAATGAGCAGTTCTTC.

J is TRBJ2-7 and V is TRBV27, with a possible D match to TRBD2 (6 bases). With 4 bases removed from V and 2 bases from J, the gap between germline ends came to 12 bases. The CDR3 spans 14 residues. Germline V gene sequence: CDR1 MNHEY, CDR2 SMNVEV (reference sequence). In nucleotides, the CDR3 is TGTGCCAGCAGTTGGGGGGTTACGGCCTACGAGCAGTACTTC. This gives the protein CASSWGVTAYEQYF.

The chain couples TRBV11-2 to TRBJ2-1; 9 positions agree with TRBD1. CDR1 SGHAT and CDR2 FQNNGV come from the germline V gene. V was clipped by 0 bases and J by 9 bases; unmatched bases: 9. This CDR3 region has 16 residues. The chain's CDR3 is CASSLDRDRDSGEQFF. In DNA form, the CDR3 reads TGTGCCAGCAGCTTAGACCGGGACAGGGATTCGGGTGAGCAGTTCTTC. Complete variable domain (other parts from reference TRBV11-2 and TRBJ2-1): EAGVAQSPRYKIIEKRQSVAFWCNPISGHATLYWYQQILGQGPKLLIQFQNNGVVDDSQLPKDRFSAERLKGVDSTLKIQPAKLEDSAVYLCASSLDRDRDSGEQFFGPGTRLTVL.

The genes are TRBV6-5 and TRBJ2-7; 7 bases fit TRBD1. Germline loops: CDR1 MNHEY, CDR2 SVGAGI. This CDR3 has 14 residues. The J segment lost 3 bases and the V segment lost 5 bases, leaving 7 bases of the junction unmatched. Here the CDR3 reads CASSLRQGGYEQYF. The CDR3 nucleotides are TGTGCCAGCAGTCTCCGACAGGGCGGCTACGAGCAGTACTTC.

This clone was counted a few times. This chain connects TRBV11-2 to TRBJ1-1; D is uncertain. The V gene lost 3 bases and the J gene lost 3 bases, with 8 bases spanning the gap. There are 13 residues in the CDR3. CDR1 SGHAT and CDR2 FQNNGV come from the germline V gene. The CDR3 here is CASSFPLDTEAFF. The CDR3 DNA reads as TGTGCCAGCAGCTTTCCCCTGGACACTGAAGCTTTCTTT.

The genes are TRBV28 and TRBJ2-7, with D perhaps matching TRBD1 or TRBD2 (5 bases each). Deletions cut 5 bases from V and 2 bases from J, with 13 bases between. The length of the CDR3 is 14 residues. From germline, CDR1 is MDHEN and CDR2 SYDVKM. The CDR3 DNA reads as TGTGCCAGCAGTCCCCGGGACGCACCCTACGAGCAGTACTTC. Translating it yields CASSPRDAPYEQYF.

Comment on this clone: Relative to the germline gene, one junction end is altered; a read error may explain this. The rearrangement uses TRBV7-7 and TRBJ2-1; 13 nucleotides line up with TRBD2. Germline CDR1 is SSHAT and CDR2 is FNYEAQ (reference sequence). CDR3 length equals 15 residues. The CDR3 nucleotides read TGTGCTAGCAGTCGGACTAGCGGGAGTGGCAATGAGCAGTTCTTC. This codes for CASSRTSGSGNEQFF.

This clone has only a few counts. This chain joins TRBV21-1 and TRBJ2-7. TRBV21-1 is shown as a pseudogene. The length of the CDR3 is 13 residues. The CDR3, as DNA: TGTGCCAGCAGCATTACTGGGGCCTACGAGCAGTACTTC. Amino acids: CASSITGAYEQYF.

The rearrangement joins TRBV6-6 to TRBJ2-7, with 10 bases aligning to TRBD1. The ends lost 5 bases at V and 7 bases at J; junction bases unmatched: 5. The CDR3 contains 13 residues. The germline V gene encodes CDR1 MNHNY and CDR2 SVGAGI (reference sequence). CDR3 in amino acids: CASSKGQGVEQYF. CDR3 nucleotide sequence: TGTGCCAGCAGTAAAGGACAGGGGGTAGAGCAGTACTTC.

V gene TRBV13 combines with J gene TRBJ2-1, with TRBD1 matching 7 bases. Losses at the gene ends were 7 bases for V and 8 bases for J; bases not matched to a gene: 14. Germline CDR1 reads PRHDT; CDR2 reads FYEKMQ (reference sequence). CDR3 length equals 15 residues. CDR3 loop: CASNHLPGQRYEQFF. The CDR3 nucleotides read TGTGCCAGCAACCACCTTCCGGGACAGAGGTATGAGCAGTTCTTC.

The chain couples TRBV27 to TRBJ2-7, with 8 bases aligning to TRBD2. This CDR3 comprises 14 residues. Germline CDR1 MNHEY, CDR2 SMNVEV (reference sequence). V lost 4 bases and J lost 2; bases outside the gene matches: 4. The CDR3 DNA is TGTGCCAGCAGTTCGGGGCGGGGGGCCTACGAGCAGTACTTC. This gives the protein CASSSGRGAYEQYF.

CDR3 sequence reads: CSVVHRRLIEKLFF. The DNA of the CDR3 is TGCAGCGTTGTGCACAGGAGACTCATCGAAAAACTGTTTTTT. V usage is TRBV29-1 and J usage is TRBJ1-4, with a possible D match to TRBD1 (5 bases). The CDR3 is made up of 14 amino acids. Germline V gene sequence: CDR1 SQVTM, CDR2 ANQGSEA. Deletions cut 4 bases from V and 8 bases from J, with 17 bases between.

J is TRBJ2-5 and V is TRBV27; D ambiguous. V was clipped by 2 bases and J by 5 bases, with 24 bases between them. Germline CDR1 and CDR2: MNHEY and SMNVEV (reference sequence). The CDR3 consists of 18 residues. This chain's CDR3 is CASSLALSAAESTETQYF. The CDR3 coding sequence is TGTGCCAGCAGTTTAGCGCTCTCTGCAGCAGAATCCACGGAGACCCAGTACTTC.

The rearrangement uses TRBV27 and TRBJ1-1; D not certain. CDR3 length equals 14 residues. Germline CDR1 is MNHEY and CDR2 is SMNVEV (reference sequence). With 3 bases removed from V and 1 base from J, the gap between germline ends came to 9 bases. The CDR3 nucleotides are TGTGCCAGCAGTTTGGCAAATCGGAACACTGAAGCTTTCTTT. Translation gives CASSLANRNTEAFF.

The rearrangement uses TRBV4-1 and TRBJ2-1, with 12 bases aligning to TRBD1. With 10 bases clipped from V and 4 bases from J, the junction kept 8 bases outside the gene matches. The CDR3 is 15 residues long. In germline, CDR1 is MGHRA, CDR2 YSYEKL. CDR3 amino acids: CATRPGQGAYNEQFF. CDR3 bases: TGCGCCACTCGACCGGGACAGGGGGCGTACAATGAGCAGTTCTTC.

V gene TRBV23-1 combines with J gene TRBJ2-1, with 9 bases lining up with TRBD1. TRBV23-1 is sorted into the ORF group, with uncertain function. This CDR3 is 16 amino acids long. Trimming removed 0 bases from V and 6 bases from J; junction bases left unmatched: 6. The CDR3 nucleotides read TGCGCCAGCAGTCAATCGGGACAGGGTTTATGCAATGAGCAGTTCTTC. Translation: CASSQSGQGLCNEQFF.

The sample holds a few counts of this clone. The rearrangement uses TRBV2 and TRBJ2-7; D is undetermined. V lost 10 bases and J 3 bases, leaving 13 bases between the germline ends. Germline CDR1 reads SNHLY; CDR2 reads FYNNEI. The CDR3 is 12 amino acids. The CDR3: CAIEELGYEQYF. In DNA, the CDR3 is TGTGCCATCGAGGAATTGGGCTACGAGCAGTACTTC.

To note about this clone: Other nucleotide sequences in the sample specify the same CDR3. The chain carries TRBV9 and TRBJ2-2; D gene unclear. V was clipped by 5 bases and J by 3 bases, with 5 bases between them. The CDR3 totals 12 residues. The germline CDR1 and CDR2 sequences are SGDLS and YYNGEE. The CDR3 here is CASSGDTGELFF. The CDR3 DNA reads TGTGCCAGCAGTGGAGACACCGGGGAGCTGTTTTTT. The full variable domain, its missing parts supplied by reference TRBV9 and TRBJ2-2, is DSGVTQTPKHLITATGQRVTLRCSPRSGDLSVYWYQQSLDQGLQFLIQYYNGEERAKGNILERFSAQQFPDLHSELNLSSLELGDSALYFCASSGDTGELFFGEGSRLTVL.

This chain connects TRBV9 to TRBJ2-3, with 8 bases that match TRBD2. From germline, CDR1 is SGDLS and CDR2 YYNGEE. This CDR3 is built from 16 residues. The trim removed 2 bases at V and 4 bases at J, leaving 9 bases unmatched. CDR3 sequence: CASSVSREGLSDTQYF. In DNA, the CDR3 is TGTGCCAGCAGCGTTTCCCGGGAGGGCCTCTCAGATACGCAGTATTTT.

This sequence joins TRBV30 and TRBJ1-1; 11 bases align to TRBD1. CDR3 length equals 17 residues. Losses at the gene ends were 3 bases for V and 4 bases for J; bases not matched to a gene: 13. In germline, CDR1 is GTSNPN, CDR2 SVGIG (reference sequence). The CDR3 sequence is CAWSQGQGAARITEAFF. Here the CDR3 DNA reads TGTGCCTGGAGCCAAGGACAGGGGGCGGCCCGTATCACTGAAGCTTTCTTT.

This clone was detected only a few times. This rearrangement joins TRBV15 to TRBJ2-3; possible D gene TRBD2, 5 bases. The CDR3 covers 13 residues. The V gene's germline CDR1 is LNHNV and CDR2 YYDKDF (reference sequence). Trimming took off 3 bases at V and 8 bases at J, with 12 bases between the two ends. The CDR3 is CATSRDPAGTQYF. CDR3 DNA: TGTGCCACCAGCAGGGACCCCGCGGGTACGCAGTATTTT.

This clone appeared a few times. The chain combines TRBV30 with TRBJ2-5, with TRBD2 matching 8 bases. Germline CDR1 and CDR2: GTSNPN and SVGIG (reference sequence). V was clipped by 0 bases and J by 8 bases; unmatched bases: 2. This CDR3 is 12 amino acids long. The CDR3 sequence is CAWSVSGGTQYF. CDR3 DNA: TGTGCCTGGAGTGTCAGCGGGGGCACCCAGTACTTC.